This is a list of T cell receptor beta chains from one sample in a study of CD8 T cells in Susac syndrome. Via MiXCR, TCRdb re-called the immunoSEQ multiplex PCR reads, giving one row per CDR3 protein. The table lists more than 250,000 distinct CDR3 sequences, about 90% of them singletons. The sequenced sample consisted of CD4+ T cells from PBMCs. The receptors derive from a human donor with multiple sclerosis. Both conserved end residues are part of each CDR3. A D gene is named only where the DNA matches it firmly. Clone size appears in some rows only: once, few, many, or a class for an expanded clone.

v_call	d_call	clone_size	j_call	cdr3_nt	cdr3_aa
TRBV27	.	.	TRBJ2-7	TGTGCCAGCACCGATGACATGGGGCTAGGCGAGCAGTACTTC	CASTDDMGLGEQYF
TRBV27	.	.	TRBJ1-5	TGTGCCAGCAGAGCAGACAGAAATAGCAATCAGCCCCAGCATTTT	CASRADRNSNQPQHF
TRBV9	.	.	TRBJ2-7	TGTGCCAGCAGCGTAGGAATGGGGGCTGGTCCCTACGAGCAGTACTTC	CASSVGMGAGPYEQYF
TRBV6-5	.	.	TRBJ1-1	TGTGCCAGCGGCAGGGACGGCAATGAAGCTTTCTTT	CASGRDGNEAFF
TRBV29-1	TRBD2	.	TRBJ2-1	TGCAGCGGCCCTACTAGCGGGAGCCACAATGAGCAGTTCTTC	CSGPTSGSHNEQFF
TRBV20-1	.	.	TRBJ1-1	TGCAGTGCTGCCCGTCTGGAGATGAACACTGAAGCTTTCTTT	CSAARLEMNTEAFF
TRBV7-3	.	once	TRBJ2-1	TGTGCCAGCAGCTTAGACCAGGGCCCCTACAATGAGCAGTTCTTC	CASSLDQGPYNEQFF
TRBV3-1	.	.	TRBJ1-2	TGTGCCAGCAGCCAAGATGTCGGAGGGTCGGGCTATGGCTACACCTTC	CASSQDVGGSGYGYTF
TRBV9	TRBD2	.	TRBJ2-5	TGTGCCAGCAGCGTAGCTAGCGGGAGTCCCCAAGAGACCCAGTACTTC	CASSVASGSPQETQYF
TRBV7-2	.	.	TRBJ1-4	TGTGCCAGCAGCTTTTTATTTGGCCGCCTGTTTTTT	CASSFLFGRLFF
TRBV19	.	.	TRBJ1-4	TGTGCCAGTAGTGGGGATCGGGGTAATGAAAAACTGTTTTTT	CASSGDRGNEKLFF
TRBV6-2/TRBV6-3	TRBD1	.	TRBJ1-2	TGTGCCAGCAGTTACGGGGACAGGGGACATGGCTACACCTTC	CASSYGDRGHGYTF
TRBV5-1	TRBD1	.	TRBJ2-7	TGCGCCAGCAGCCCTCGACAGGGGGCTTCCTACGAGCAGTACTTC	CASSPRQGASYEQYF
TRBV24-1	.	.	TRBJ2-2	TGTGCCACCAGTTCTGCGAGGAGAAACACCGGGGAGCTGTTTTTT	CATSSARRNTGELFF
TRBV30	TRBD2	.	TRBJ2-1	TGTGCCTGGAGTGCCGATAGCGGGAGAGGGAATGAGCAGTTCTTC	CAWSADSGRGNEQFF
TRBV18	.	.	TRBJ1-2	TGTGCCAGCTCGGGGACCGAAAGCTATGGCTACACCTTC	CASSGTESYGYTF
TRBV30	.	.	TRBJ1-3	TGTGCCTGGAGTATGGGATACTCTGGAAACACCATATATTTT	CAWSMGYSGNTIYF